One and the same sample provided the 9 T cell receptor beta chains below, sequenced in a study of low-dose radiotherapy and immunotherapy resistance in tumors. Time point defined: after trial treatment. The treatment is: LDRT plus nivolumab, ipilimumab, low-dose cyclophosphamide and aspirin (RACIN trial). Alpha- and beta-chain coverage of first-strand cDNA came from TRAV- and TRBV-specific primers. The authors amplified TCRs for 20 to 25 PCR cycles with a constant-region primer and a V-primer adapter. One entry per CDR3 protein, called by TCRdb with MiXCR from the reads. The data show tens of thousands of distinct CDR3 sequences, 20% seen once. Sequencing was performed on PBMCs, taken after low-dose radiotherapy plus immunotherapy. Receptors originate from a female donor with ovarian cancer.

In this sample, this clonotype turned up a few times. This chain links TRBV9 with TRBJ1-1; TRBD1 aligns across 7 bases. Losses at the gene ends were 5 bases for V and 5 bases for J; bases not matched to a gene: 12. This CDR3 has 15 residues. Germline CDR1 SGDLS, CDR2 YYNGEE. CDR3 region: CASSRTRQGQTEAFF. CDR3 DNA sequence: TGTGCCAGCAGTCGAACCAGGCAGGGACAGACTGAAGCTTTCTTT.

This clonotype was seen at least ten times. The chain combines TRBV28 with TRBJ1-1; D unclear. CDR3 length: 17 residues. Germline V gene data show CDR1 as MDHEN and CDR2 as SYDVKM. Trimming took 7 bases from V and 0 from J, leaving 21 bases between them. The CDR3 here is CASNGGGLGLVNTEAFF. CDR3 bases: TGTGCCAGCAATGGAGGAGGGTTAGGGTTAGTGAACACTGAAGCTTTCTTT.

This clonotype was detected a few times. CDR3 DNA: TGTGCCAGCAGTTTCCCTAGCGGGGCCTACGAGCAGTACTTC. This translates into CASSFPSGAYEQYF. J is TRBJ2-7 and V is TRBV28, with 9 bases identical to TRBD2. Germline trimming cut 3 bases from V and 2 bases from J; bases unmatched to any gene: 2. This CDR3 has 14 residues. The germline V gene has CDR1 MDHEN and CDR2 SYDVKM.

This clonotype was picked up many times. For the CDR3, the DNA is TGTGCCAGCAGTCTTGGAGGGTTCGAGCAGTACTTC. Protein product: CASSLGGFEQYF. The V and J genes are TRBV5-4 and TRBJ2-7; maybe TRBD2 (6 bases). The CDR3 runs 12 residues. Trimming pared 5 bases from V and 6 bases from J, leaving 12 bases between. Looked up from germline, CDR1 is SGHNT and CDR2 is YYREEE (reference sequence).

The V call is TRBV20-1, the J call TRBJ2-3, with 10 bases fitting TRBD2. The CDR3 runs 15 residues. CDR1 DFQATT and CDR2 SNEGSKA come from the germline V gene (reference sequence). Trimming removed 4 bases from V and 2 bases from J; junction bases left unmatched: 6. CDR3 coding DNA: TGCAGTGCTATTCTAGCGGGAGCCCTCACAGATACGCAGTATTTT. Protein sequence: CSAILAGALTDTQYF.

This clonotype was observed at least ten times. The rearrangement links TRBV2 to TRBJ2-2; no firm D call. The CDR3 extends over 16 amino acids. V gave up 6 bases and J gave up 8 bases, with 22 bases separating them. Germline CDR1 reads SNHLY; CDR2 reads FYNNEI. This CDR3 reads CASSPEWAPRRGELFF. DNA for the CDR3: TGTGCCAGCAGCCCAGAGTGGGCCCCCCGCCGAGGGGAGCTGTTTTTT. The full variable domain, in which reference TRBV2 and TRBJ2-2 provide the parts outside the CDR3, is EPEVTQTPSHQVTQMGQEVILRCVPISNHLYFYWYRQILGQKVEFLVSFYNNEISEKSEIFDDQFSVERPDGSNFTLKIRSTKLEDSAMYFCASSPEWAPRRGELFFGEGSRLTVL.

This clonotype has more than one count but fewer than ten. V and J are TRBV5-1 and TRBJ2-3, with TRBD1 matching over 7 bases. The CDR3 sequence is 16 residues long. Trimming at V came to 1 base and at J to 3 bases, leaving 8 bases not matched to a gene. Germline-derived CDR1 and CDR2 are SGHRS and YFSETQ. CDR3 sequence (DNA): TGCGCCAGCAGCTTGATGCCAGGGGGTCGAACAGATACGCAGTATTTT. Residues: CASSLMPGGRTDTQYF.

This clonotype was recorded many times. The V gene is TRBV7-2, the J gene TRBJ1-1; D is uncertain. Germline CDR1 SGHTA, CDR2 FQGNSA. The length of the CDR3 is 15 residues. The V and J ends lost 4 bases and 0 bases respectively, with 12 bases between them. The CDR3 DNA reads TGTGCCAGCAGCTCTCTGGCAGGACTGAACACTGAAGCTTTCTTT. Translation: CASSSLAGLNTEAFF.

Notes on this clonotype: This could be a read error, since a much larger clone is one nucleotide away. The CDR3 region has the DNA TGCAGCGTTGAAGTAATCAGGGCCCGGGAGAACACTGAAGGTTTCTTT. It encodes CSVEVIRARENTEGFF. The chain recombines TRBV29-1 with TRBJ1-1; D might be TRBD1 (5 bases). Germline CDR1 reads SQVTM; CDR2 reads ANQGSEA. This CDR3 is 16 amino acids long.